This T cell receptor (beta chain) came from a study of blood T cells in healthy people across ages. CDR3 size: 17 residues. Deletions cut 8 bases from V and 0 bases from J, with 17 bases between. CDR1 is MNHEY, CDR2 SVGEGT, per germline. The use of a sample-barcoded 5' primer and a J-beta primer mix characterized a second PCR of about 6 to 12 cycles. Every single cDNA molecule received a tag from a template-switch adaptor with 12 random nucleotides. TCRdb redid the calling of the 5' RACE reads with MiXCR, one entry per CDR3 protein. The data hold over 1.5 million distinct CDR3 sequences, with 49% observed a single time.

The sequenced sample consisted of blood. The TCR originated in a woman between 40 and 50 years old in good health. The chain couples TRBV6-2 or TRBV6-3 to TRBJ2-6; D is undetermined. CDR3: CASLGRADFSGANVLTF. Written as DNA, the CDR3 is TGTGCCAGCTTGGGTAGGGCCGATTTCTCTGGGGCCAACGTCCTGACTTTC.